This TCR beta chain was captured in a study of blood T cell repertoires in COVID-19. Study in general: Italy, Spain and the United States were the sources of the convalescent and acute COVID-19 samples. T cells, B-cell-depleted T cells, or PBMCs supplied cDNA or gDNA.

Per the authors' pipeline: Reference gene primers were amplified, and this amplification served to estimate nucleated cell counts. Sequencing used immunoSEQ multiplex PCR; TCRdb keeps in-frame clones, though not all of them. The D gene and trimming were derived from the DNA, and the V and J assignments and clone size from that table. The sample lists about 300,000 clones, more than 70% occurring once. CDR3 length: 16 amino acids. The V segment lost 8 bases and the J segment 4 bases; nucleotides outside the gene matches: 11. Germline lookup yields CDR1 SEHNR and CDR2 FQNEAQ (reference sequence). The sequenced sample consisted of peripheral blood. This TCR was sampled from a woman between 50 and 59 years old with acute or convalescent COVID-19. J is TRBJ2-2 and V is TRBV7-9; 9 nucleotides line up with TRBD2. This chain's CDR3 is CASATRASGTTGELFF. CDR3 DNA sequence: TGTGCCAGCGCCACTAGGGCTAGCGGGACCACCGGGGAGCTGTTTTTT.